This T cell receptor beta chain was recorded in a study of T cells after yellow fever vaccination. Per the germline V gene, CDR1 is MNHEY and CDR2 is SVGAGI. Trimming shortened V by 2 bases and J by 4 bases, and 12 bases separated the two germline ends. CDR3 length: 14 residues. MiXCR, run by TCRdb on the 5' RACE reads, gives a single entry per CDR3 protein. Of around 320,000 distinct CDR3 sequences in the sample, about 10% are singletons; the top ten hold around 3.2%. This clonotype was picked up a small number of times. The sequence was collected from a man in his late teens or twenties who received the YFV17D yellow fever vaccine. The sample consisted of CD4+ T cells sorted from PBMCs, taken 45 days after the yellow fever booster vaccination. The chain links TRBV6-5 to TRBJ2-7, with no clear D. CDR3 loop: CASSYGPFQYEQYF. The CDR3 coding sequence is TGTGCCAGCAGTTACGGACCGTTTCAATACGAGCAGTACTTC.